A selection of T cell receptor beta chains follows, all from one sample in a study of lymphopenia after photon versus proton radiotherapy. This table comes from immunoSEQ multiplex PCR, and its TCRdb copy is limited to in-frame clones, with some not included. This table has over 15,000 clones, 75% to 95% appearing once. Sequencing used peripheral blood, obtained from a patient treated with photon-based radiotherapy. The receptors here all came from a man aged 60 to 69 with pancreatic cancer. CDR3s include the opening cysteine and the closing phenylalanine or tryptophan. A D gene is named only where the DNA matches it firmly. The size entry is marked missing in some rows and otherwise reads once, few, many or a size class.

j_call d_call v_call clone_size cdr3_aa cdr3_nt
TRBJ1-4 NA TRBV18 NA CASSLQGFDEKLFF TGTGCCAGCTCACTCCAGGGGTTCGATGAAAAACTGTTTTTT
TRBJ1-2 NA TRBV7-9 NA CASSETPQVGYTF TGTGCCAGCAGCGAGACACCCCAGGTTGGCTACACCTTC
TRBJ1-1 TRBD1 TRBV7-3 once CASRNRQGLNTEAFF TGTGCCAGCAGGAATCGACAGGGGTTGAACACTGAAGCTTTCTTT
TRBJ2-5 TRBD2 TRBV5-1 NA CASSFPQASGFQETQYF TGCGCCAGCAGCTTCCCCCAGGCTAGCGGGTTCCAAGAGACCCAGTACTTC
TRBJ1-2 TRBD1 TRBV5-1 NA CASSLLGQGFVDYGYTF TGCGCCAGCAGCTTGTTGGGACAGGGGTTTGTAGACTATGGCTACACCTTC
TRBJ2-7 TRBD2 TRBV7-6 NA CASSPSRASGYEQYF TGTGCCAGCAGCCCTTCTCGTGCTAGCGGGTACGAGCAGTACTTC
TRBJ1-1 NA TRBV10-1 NA CASSPTRATGGNTEAFF TGCGCCAGCAGTCCTACGAGGGCTACGGGGGGGAACACTGAAGCTTTCTTT
TRBJ2-5 NA TRBV7-2 NA CASSLFYQETQYF TGTGCCAGCAGCTTATTCTACCAAGAGACCCAGTACTTC
TRBJ1-4 NA TRBV21-1 NA CASSKLQGREKLFF TGTGCCAGCAGCAAATTGCAGGGGCGGGAAAAACTGTTTTTT
TRBJ2-6 TRBD1 TRBV5-4 once CASSRQGMQANVLTF TGTGCCAGCAGCCGACAGGGGATGCAGGCCAACGTCCTGACTTTC
TRBJ1-5 TRBD1 TRBV5-6 NA CASSFGTGFQPQHF TGTGCCAGCAGCTTCGGGACAGGTTTTCAGCCCCAGCATTTT
TRBJ2-5 NA TRBV7-8 NA CASSIQGEGSQYF TGTGCCAGCAGCATACAGGGGGAGGGTTCCCAGTACTTC
TRBJ1-2 NA TRBV5-1 NA CASSLVQGRGNYGYTF TGCGCCAGCAGCTTGGTGCAGGGGCGGGGGAACTATGGCTACACCTTC
TRBJ2-1 TRBD1 TRBV5-1 NA CASSLVWTGRSNEQFF TGCGCCAGCAGCTTGGTTTGGACAGGGCGATCAAATGAGCAGTTCTTC
TRBJ1-2 NA TRBV19 NA CASSIVTVGARGYTF TGTGCCAGTAGTATCGTGACAGTGGGGGCAAGGGGCTACACCTTC
TRBJ1-2 NA TRBV10-3 NA CAISLTQQTGQGYTF TGTGCCATCAGCCTTACCCAACAGACAGGTCAAGGCTACACCTTC
TRBJ2-3 NA TRBV6-5 NA CATRRTDTQYF TGTGCCACTCGGAGAACAGATACGCAGTATTTT
TRBJ1-5 NA TRBV7-6 NA CASSLAGSGTANQPQHF TGTGCCAGCAGCTTAGCGGGTTCGGGGACGGCCAATCAGCCCCAGCATTTT
TRBJ2-7 NA TRBV5-1 NA CASSLAGPAYEQYF TGCGCCAGCAGCTTGGCCGGCCCGGCCTACGAGCAGTACTTC
TRBJ1-1 NA TRBV10-2 NA CASSELPGEGTEAFF TGCGCCAGCAGTGAGTTACCAGGGGAGGGCACTGAAGCTTTCTTT
TRBJ2-4 NA TRBV29-1 NA CSVSRGRGEYF TGCAGCGTTTCGCGGGGAAGAGGGGAATACTTC
TRBJ1-2 NA TRBV11-1 NA CASSLYGYGYTF TGTGCCAGCAGCTTATACGGCTATGGCTACACCTTC
TRBJ2-3 NA TRBV5-6 NA CASSFDRTQYF TGTGCCAGCAGCTTTGACCGTACGCAGTATTTT
TRBJ1-6 NA TRBV4-1 NA CASSQAGARDNSPLHF TGCGCCAGCAGCCAAGCGGGAGCACGGGATAATTCACCCCTCCACTTT
TRBJ2-2 NA TRBV5-1 NA CASSLVSRANTGELFF TGCGCCAGCAGCTTGGTAAGCAGGGCGAACACCGGGGAGCTGTTTTTT
TRBJ1-1 NA TRBV13 NA CASSLGGFGVWTEAFF TGTGCCAGCAGCTTAGGCGGCTTTGGGGTTTGGACTGAAGCTTTCTTT
TRBJ1-4 TRBD1 TRBV7-9 NA CASSLGTGTGTGEKLFF TGTGCCAGCAGCTTAGGGACCGGGACAGGGACCGGTGAAAAACTGTTTTTT
TRBJ1-1 NA TRBV5-5 once CASTSQIGQTNTEAFF TGTGCCAGCACCTCCCAAATAGGACAGACGAACACTGAAGCTTTCTTT
TRBJ1-5 NA TRBV29-1 NA CSVVWGGKGPQHF TGCAGCGTTGTTTGGGGGGGCAAGGGGCCCCAGCATTTT
TRBJ1-5 TRBD1 TRBV19 NA CASSPTGGADQPQHF TGTGCCAGTAGTCCCACAGGGGGCGCGGATCAGCCCCAGCATTTT
TRBJ2-1 TRBD2 TRBV6-4 NA CASSGGSGGYNEQFF TGTGCCAGCAGTGGTGGTAGCGGGGGCTACAATGAGCAGTTCTTC
TRBJ1-1 NA TRBV5-4 NA CASSKVGSMNTEAFF TGTGCCAGCAGCAAGGTCGGGAGTATGAACACTGAAGCTTTCTTT
TRBJ1-1 NA TRBV7-8 NA CASSLNRAMNTEAFF TGTGCCAGCAGTCTTAACAGGGCTATGAACACTGAAGCTTTCTTT
TRBJ2-7 TRBD1 TRBV5-1 NA CASSLGPGQRTYEQYF TGCGCCAGCAGCTTGGGTCCGGGACAGAGGACCTACGAGCAGTACTTC
TRBJ2-3 TRBD2 TRBV29-1 few CSVHLAGGSTDTQYF TGCAGCGTTCACCTAGCGGGGGGGAGCACAGATACGCAGTATTTT
TRBJ2-2 TRBD2 TRBV18 NA CASSPLGTTRNTGELFF TGTGCCAGCTCACCCCTCGGGACTACCAGGAACACCGGGGAGCTGTTTTTT
TRBJ2-2 TRBD1 TRBV6-6 NA CASNGQANTGELFF TGTGCCAGCAACGGACAGGCGAACACCGGGGAGCTGTTTTTT
TRBJ1-2 NA TRBV9 NA CASSKRPGHDNYGYTF TGTGCCAGCAGCAAGCGCCCCGGACACGATAACTATGGCTACACCTTC
TRBJ2-7 TRBD1 TRBV5-8 NA CASTHRDRGPYEQYF TGTGCCAGCACCCACCGGGACAGGGGACCCTACGAGCAGTACTTC
TRBJ2-3 NA TRBV19 NA CASATSTSTDTQYF TGTGCCAGTGCAACTAGCACAAGCACAGATACGCAGTATTTT